The next 17 T cell receptor beta chains were all read from a single sample in a study of blood T cell repertoires in COVID-19. Here immunoSEQ multiplex PCR was the method, and the copy in TCRdb shows in-frame clones only, minus some. The sample holds over 150,000 clones, approximately 91% seen once. The sample consisted of peripheral blood. The receptors here all came from a man between 18 and 29 years old with acute or convalescent COVID-19.

The chain links TRBV12-5 to TRBJ2-1, with a tentative D call TRBD2 (6 bases). In germline, CDR1 is LGHNT, CDR2 FRNRAP. This CDR3 contains 17 residues. Trimming took off 0 bases at V and 8 bases at J, with 20 bases between the two ends. For the CDR3, the DNA is TGTGCTAGTGGTTTGGTACTCCCCGGAGGGTCCGGGCATGAGCAGTTCTTC. Translating it yields CASGLVLPGGSGHEQFF. The complete variable domain, with remaining parts taken from reference TRBV12-5 and TRBJ2-1, reads DARVTQTPRHKVTEMGQEVTMRCQPILGHNTVFWYRQTMMQGLELLAYFRNRAPLDDSGMPKDRFSAEMPDATLATLKIQPSEPRDSAVYFCASGLVLPGGSGHEQFFGPGTRLTVL.

V is TRBV6-5 and J is TRBJ1-1; D gene unclear. CDR1 and CDR2 from the germline V gene are MNHEY and SVGAGI. This CDR3 is 15 amino acids long. Between the trimmed V and J ends, which lost 1 base and 4 bases, there was a span of 13 bases. The CDR3 protein is CASSYYSPPATEAFF. Written as DNA, the CDR3 is TGTGCCAGCAGTTACTACTCCCCACCTGCCACTGAAGCTTTCTTT.

The J gene is TRBJ1-1, the V gene TRBV4-2, with a possible D match to TRBD1 (5 bases). This CDR3 has 14 residues. Germline V gene sequence: CDR1 LGHNA, CDR2 YNFKEQ. Trimming removed 4 bases from V and 4 bases from J, with 13 bases in between. The CDR3, as DNA: TGTGCCAGCAGCCGCGCGACTAGGGGCACTGAAGCTTTCTTT. This encodes CASSRATRGTEAFF.

V usage is TRBV24-1 and J usage is TRBJ2-1; TRBD1 is a possible D gene (5 bases). Germline CDR1 is KGHDR and CDR2 is SFDVKD. This CDR3 has 13 amino acids. Trimming removed 3 bases from V and 8 bases from J, with 10 bases in between. CDR3 DNA: TGTGCCACCAGTGATCCGTCCAGGGATGAGCAGTTCTTC. Residues: CATSDPSRDEQFF.

This chain links TRBV30 with TRBJ1-1; no clear D. The V end was cut by 3 bases, the J end by 5 bases, with 13 bases between. Germline loops: CDR1 GTSNPN, CDR2 SVGIG (reference sequence). CDR3 length: 13 amino acids. The CDR3 nucleotides are TGTGCCTGGAGCAGAGCGGGGAGAACTGAAGCTTTCTTT. Translating it yields CAWSRAGRTEAFF.

The chain uses TRBV11-2 and TRBJ1-6; 7 bases fit TRBD1. The CDR3 has 16 amino acids. CDR1 and CDR2 (germline): SGHAT, FQNNGV. After removal of 4 bases from V and 2 bases from J, the junction contained 5 bases not matched to a gene. CDR3 protein: CASSSTGNAYNSPLHF. For the CDR3, the DNA is TGTGCCAGCAGCTCGACAGGGAATGCCTATAATTCACCCCTCCACTTT.

The chain has TRBV5-1 and TRBJ2-1; 7 bases are a match to TRBD1. The V gene's germline CDR1 is SGHRS and CDR2 YFSETQ. V was clipped by 4 bases and J by 8 bases; unmatched bases: 18. This CDR3 has 17 residues. CDR3 sequence: CASSLSLTGTVADEQFF. The CDR3 nucleotides read TGCGCCAGCAGCCTCTCCCTAACCGGGACAGTCGCCGATGAGCAGTTCTTC. The complete variable domain, with remaining parts taken from reference TRBV5-1 and TRBJ2-1, reads KAGVTQTPRYLIKTRGQQVTLSCSPISGHRSVSWYQQTPGQGLQFLFEYFSETQRNKGNFPGRFSGRQFSNSRSEMNVSTLELGDSALYLCASSLSLTGTVADEQFFGPGTRLTVL.

V usage is TRBV5-4 and J usage is TRBJ1-1; the match to TRBD1 covers 7 bases. The length of the CDR3 is 15 residues. The V segment lost 3 bases and the J segment 6 bases; nucleotides outside the gene matches: 11. CDR1 SGHNT and CDR2 YYREEE come from the germline V gene (reference sequence). CDR3: CASSSGRDRNAEAFF. Written as DNA, the CDR3 is TGTGCCAGCAGCTCGGGTAGGGACAGAAACGCTGAAGCTTTCTTT.

V usage is TRBV5-1 and J usage is TRBJ2-7, with D possibly TRBD1 on 6 matching bases. There are 14 residues in the CDR3. V was clipped by 4 bases and J by 2 bases, with 13 bases between them. From germline, CDR1 is SGHRS and CDR2 YFSETQ. Here the CDR3 reads CASSVRDKAYEQYF. CDR3 nucleotides: TGCGCCAGCAGCGTACGGGACAAAGCCTACGAGCAGTACTTC. The full variable domain, rest sourced from reference TRBV5-1 and TRBJ2-7, is KAGVTQTPRYLIKTRGQQVTLSCSPISGHRSVSWYQQTPGQGLQFLFEYFSETQRNKGNFPGRFSGRQFSNSRSEMNVSTLELGDSALYLCASSVRDKAYEQYFGPGTRLTVT.

This chain uses TRBV6-4 with TRBJ2-7; TRBD1 matches at 8 bases. CDR1 is MRHNA, CDR2 SNTAGT, per germline. V was pared by 3 bases and J by 12 bases, with 13 bases of the junction left unmatched. The CDR3 consists of 14 residues. The CDR3 nucleotides are TGTGCCAGCAGTGAAGGACAGGGCTCCGGAAAACTGTACTTC. Protein: CASSEGQGSGKLYF.

The genes are TRBV6-5 and TRBJ1-2; D is possibly TRBD1 (5 bases). Between the trimmed V and J ends, which lost 0 bases and 0 bases, there was a span of 8 bases. CDR3 length: 15 amino acids. CDR1 and CDR2 (germline): MNHEY, SVGAGI. Written as DNA, the CDR3 is TGTGCCAGCAGTTACTCGGCAGGGTCTAACTATGGCTACACCTTC. Encoded protein: CASSYSAGSNYGYTF.

The chain recombines TRBV28 with TRBJ2-7; 8 nucleotides match TRBD1. With 5 bases clipped from V and 7 bases from J, the junction kept 10 bases outside the gene matches. CDR1 is MDHEN, CDR2 SYDVKM, per germline. The CDR3 loop spans 14 amino acids. This CDR3 is CASSPTGTGWEQYF. As DNA, the CDR3 is TGTGCCAGCAGTCCTACCGGGACAGGTTGGGAGCAGTACTTC.

The chain combines TRBV11-2 with TRBJ1-5, with 7 bases aligning to TRBD1. The CDR3 length is 14 residues. Unmatched junction bases numbered 4, after V lost 1 base and J lost 7 bases. CDR1 SGHAT and CDR2 FQNNGV come from the germline V gene. The CDR3 loop reads CASSLGGQYQPQHF. The CDR3 nucleotides read TGTGCCAGCAGCTTAGGGGGACAGTACCAGCCCCAGCATTTT.

V gene TRBV30 combines with J gene TRBJ1-4; 7 bases are shared with TRBD1. This CDR3 region has 17 residues. Germline lookup yields CDR1 GTSNPN and CDR2 SVGIG (reference sequence). V lost 0 bases and J lost 4; bases outside the gene matches: 11. The CDR3 region is CAWSVRFLQGGNEKLFF. CDR3 nucleotides: TGTGCCTGGAGTGTACGTTTCCTTCAGGGGGGTAATGAAAAACTGTTTTTT.

The chain joins TRBV3-1 (or the pseudogene TRBV3-2) to TRBJ2-5; 8 bases map to TRBD1. The V segment lost 4 bases and the J segment 5 bases; nucleotides outside the gene matches: 9. Germline CDR1 reads LGHDT; CDR2 reads YNNKEL (reference sequence). The CDR3 loop spans 15 amino acids. The CDR3 sequence is CASSLWTGLGETQYF. The CDR3 nucleotides are TGTGCCAGCAGCCTGTGGACAGGGTTGGGGGAGACCCAGTACTTC.

The rearrangement joins TRBV14 to TRBJ2-4; 9 nucleotides match TRBD2. V gave up 1 base and J gave up 5 bases; unmatched junction bases: 9. The CDR3 is 17 residues long. Germline V gene lookup returns CDR1 SGHDN and CDR2 FVKESK. CDR3 protein: CASSQGVLAGMENIQYF. CDR3 bases: TGTGCCAGCAGCCAAGGGGTGCTAGCGGGGATGGAAAACATTCAGTACTTC.

This clone was seen more than once but under ten times. Other nucleotide sequences from this sample produce the same CDR3. This chain connects TRBV18 to TRBJ2-3, with D possibly matching TRBD2 (5 bases). V dropped 3 bases and J dropped 0 bases, with 10 bases sitting between them. CDR1 and CDR2 from the germline V gene are KGHSH and LQKENI. The CDR3 sequence is 15 residues long. The CDR3 spells CASSPPGSSTDTQYF. The CDR3 coding sequence is TGTGCCAGCTCACCCCCGGGATCTAGCACAGATACGCAGTATTTT.